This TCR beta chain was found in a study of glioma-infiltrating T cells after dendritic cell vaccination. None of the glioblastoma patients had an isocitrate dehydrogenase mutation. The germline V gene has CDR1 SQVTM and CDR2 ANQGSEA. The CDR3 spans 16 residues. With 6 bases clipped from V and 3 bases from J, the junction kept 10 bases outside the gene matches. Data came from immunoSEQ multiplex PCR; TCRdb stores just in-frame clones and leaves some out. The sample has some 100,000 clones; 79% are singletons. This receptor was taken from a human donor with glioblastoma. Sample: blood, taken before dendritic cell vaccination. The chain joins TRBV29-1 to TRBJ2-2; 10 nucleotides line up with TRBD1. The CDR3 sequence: CSVGPGQGSDTGELFF. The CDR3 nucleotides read TGCAGCGTGGGACCGGGACAGGGGTCGGACACCGGGGAGCTGTTTTTT.